This T cell receptor beta chain derives from a study of blood T cells in healthy people across ages. The second PCR ran 7 to 11 cycles with a sample-barcoded 5' primer and J-beta primers. In TCRdb, the 5' RACE reads were re-called with MiXCR into one record per CDR3 protein. The sample carries some 800,000 distinct CDR3 sequences, 25% recorded once. Germline-derived CDR1 and CDR2 are MNHEY and SVGAGI. The V and J ends lost 0 bases and 0 bases respectively, with 17 bases between them. This CDR3 is built from 18 residues. The same sample was also studied in work on T cells of mothers and their children.

The chain has TRBV6-5 and TRBJ1-1; D might be TRBD1 (5 bases). This TCR was sampled from a boy between 10 and 17 years old in good health. The specimen sequenced was blood. CDR3 amino acids: CASSYSTQRGPMNTEAFF. The CDR3 DNA reads as TGTGCCAGCAGTTACTCTACTCAACGGGGCCCTATGAACACTGAAGCTTTCTTT.